This is a list of T cell receptor beta chains from one sample in a study of shared clonotypes between healthy human individuals. Profiling relied on immunoSEQ multiplex PCR, and the TCRdb table lists in-frame clones only, not all of them. The data hold roughly 2.5 million clones, with 85% to 95% observed a single time. Sequenced: naive CD4+ T cells sorted from blood. These receptor sequences come from a man between 18 and 35 years old in good health. Each CDR3 is given with its conserved first and last residue. D genes are given only for firm matches. A row's size may be missing; if present it is once, few, many or a size class.

>TRBV30|-|-|TRBJ2-7
TGTGCCTGGAGTGTTGGGACTGTCTCCTACGAGCAGTACTTC
CAWSVGTVSYEQYF
>TRBV6-6|-|-|TRBJ1-1
TGTGCCAGCAGTTATCGCCAGCTACCGAACACTGAAGCTTTCTTT
CASSYRQLPNTEAFF
>TRBV5-1|-|-|TRBJ2-3
TGCGCCAGCAGCACTGACGGAAGCACAGATACGCAGTATTTT
CASSTDGSTDTQYF
>TRBV6-1|TRBD1|-|TRBJ1-2
TGTGCCAGCAGTCCTCGACAGGGTTCTGCTGGCTACACCTTC
CASSPRQGSAGYTF
>TRBV14|-|-|TRBJ2-7
TGTGCCAGCAGCCAAGGCCTTTGGGGACAAGAAGCCTACGAGCAGTACTTC
CASSQGLWGQEAYEQYF
>TRBV5-1|-|once|TRBJ2-5
TGCGCCAGCAGCTGGGCGGAGACCCAGTACTTC
CASSWAETQYF
>TRBV6-5|-|-|TRBJ1-5
TGTGCCAGCAGTTACTCCCAGGGTGGTAGGGGTCCCCAGCATTTT
CASSYSQGGRGPQHF
>TRBV4-2|-|-|TRBJ2-1
TGTGCCAGCAACCCAAACAATGAGCAGTTCTTC
CASNPNNEQFF
>TRBV27|-|-|TRBJ2-3
TGTGCCAGCACCGTTCGTCCAGACCCTAGCACAGATACGCAGTATTTT
CASTVRPDPSTDTQYF
>TRBV2|-|-|TRBJ2-3
TGTGCCAGCACCAGGGAGGAGGGTGCAGATACGCAGTATTTT
CASTREEGADTQYF
>TRBV9|-|-|TRBJ2-3
TGTGCCAGCAGCGTAGATGACCTAGTCACTGATACGCAGTATTTT
CASSVDDLVTDTQYF
>TRBV9|-|-|TRBJ2-2
TGTGCCAGCCGCCAGGGGGGGGCCGAGAGCGGGGAGCTGTTTTTT
CASRQGGAESGELFF
>TRBV18|-|-|TRBJ2-3
TGTGCCAGCTCGTCGTGGGGGGCAGGGACAGATACGCAGTATTTT
CASSSWGAGTDTQYF
>TRBV4-3|-|few|TRBJ1-5
TGCGCCAGCAGCCAAGAGGTCGATCAGCCCCAGCATTTT
CASSQEVDQPQHF
>TRBV28|-|-|TRBJ1-3
TGTGCCAGCACCGATCGGGGGAACACCATATATTTT
CASTDRGNTIYF
>TRBV19|-|few|TRBJ1-1
TGTGCCAGTAGTACCAGCCAGAACACTGAAGCTTTCTTT
CASSTSQNTEAFF
>TRBV19|-|-|TRBJ2-7
TGTGCCAGTAGTACCCTCGGGGCGGCCACCTACGAGCAGTACTTC
CASSTLGAATYEQYF
>TRBV6-6|-|-|TRBJ2-7
TGTGCCAGCAGTCCCCTTGGGATAAGGGATGAGCAGTACTTC
CASSPLGIRDEQYF
>TRBV5-4|-|-|TRBJ1-6
TGTGCCAGCAGCCCCGGCAGGGGAAATTCACCCCTCCACTTT
CASSPGRGNSPLHF
>TRBV7-9|TRBD1|once|TRBJ1-1
TGTGCCAGCAGCTTAGCCCGACAGGGGCTCACTGAAGCTTTCTTT
CASSLARQGLTEAFF
>TRBV29-1|TRBD2|-|TRBJ2-7
TGCAGCGTCAGCGGGAGGGCTTCATACGAGCAGTACTTC
CSVSGRASYEQYF
>TRBV28|-|-|TRBJ1-1
TGTGCCATCCCGATGGGCAGGCTTACAGTGAACACTGAAGCTTTCTTT
CAIPMGRLTVNTEAFF
>TRBV19|-|-|TRBJ1-1
TGTGCCAGTAGTATCTGGGGGACTGGTGAAGCTTTCTTT
CASSIWGTGEAFF
>TRBV6-6|-|-|TRBJ2-4
TGTGCCAGCAGCCCCTCTGGGGCAGGGAGGATTCAGTACTTC
CASSPSGAGRIQYF
>TRBV21-1|-|-|TRBJ2-3
TGTGCCAGCAGCGATTCTAGAACAGGACAAAGCCACCCAGATACGCAGTATTTT
CASSDSRTGQSHPDTQYF
>TRBV13|TRBD2|once|TRBJ2-2
TGTGCCAGCAGCTTTTTAAGCGGGAGGGCCGGCACCGGGGAGCTGTTTTTT
CASSFLSGRAGTGELFF
>TRBV5-6|TRBD2|-|TRBJ2-2
TGTGCCAGCAGGAAATTGGGACTAGTGGGCACCGGGGAGCTGTTTTTT
CASRKLGLVGTGELFF
>TRBV11-2|-|-|TRBJ2-2
TGTGCCAGCAGCCTCTTTCGGACTGTAAACACCGGGGAGCTGTTTTTT
CASSLFRTVNTGELFF
>TRBV18|TRBD1|-|TRBJ2-2
TGTGCCAGCTCACCACGCTTGCAGGGGGAAACCGGGGAGCTGTTTTTT
CASSPRLQGETGELFF
>TRBV9|-|-|TRBJ2-5
TGTGCCAGCAGCGCTGGAGAGGGGTTTTCACCCGAGAAGGAGACCCAGTACTTC
CASSAGEGFSPEKETQYF
>TRBV19|-|few|TRBJ1-5
TGTGCCAGCCAACGGGCCAATCAGCCCCAGCATTTT
CASQRANQPQHF
>TRBV11-2|-|-|TRBJ2-5
TGTGCCAGCAGCGCCAGGGGAAACACGAACCAAGAGACCCAGTACTTC
CASSARGNTNQETQYF
>TRBV18|TRBD2|-|TRBJ2-1
TGTGCCAGCTCTCAAATAGCGGGACTAGCAGAGCAGTTCTTC
CASSQIAGLAEQFF
>TRBV15|TRBD1|-|TRBJ1-6
TGTGCCACCAGCAGCACTGAACAGGGGCTGAGCTCCTATAATTCACCCCTCCACTTT
CATSSTEQGLSSYNSPLHF
>TRBV11-2|TRBD2|-|TRBJ2-1
TGTGCCAGCAGCCCCATAGCGGGAGGGATTTACAATGAGCAGTTCTTC
CASSPIAGGIYNEQFF
>TRBV23-1|-|-|TRBJ2-6
TGCGCCAGTGGCAAACCGGGAAGATCCTTCTTTCCTGGGGCCAACGTCCTGACTTTC
CASGKPGRSFFPGANVLTF
>TRBV6-5|TRBD1|-|TRBJ1-2
TGTGCCAGCAGTGACATGACAGGGGGCCAAGGCTACACCTTC
CASSDMTGGQGYTF
>TRBV2|-|-|TRBJ1-1
TGTGCCAGCAATTTACAGAACACTGAAGCTTTCTTT
CASNLQNTEAFF
>TRBV10-3|-|-|TRBJ2-3
TGTGCCATCAGTCTGATAAGCACGGCGGCAGATACGCAGTATTTT
CAISLISTAADTQYF
>TRBV7-2|TRBD1|-|TRBJ1-2
TGTGCCAGCAGCTTAGACGGACAGGGAAATATAGACTATGGCTACACCTTC
CASSLDGQGNIDYGYTF
>TRBV10-2|-|-|TRBJ2-1
TGCGCCAGCAGTTTGTATAAGCACAATGAGCAGTTCTTC
CASSLYKHNEQFF
>TRBV4-3|TRBD1|-|TRBJ2-5
TGCGCCAGCAGCCCCGGGACAGGGCGGGAGCAGTACTTC
CASSPGTGREQYF
>TRBV16|-|-|TRBJ1-5
TGTGCCAGCAGCCAAACCGAGGGGGGCAATCAGCCCCAGCATTTT
CASSQTEGGNQPQHF
>TRBV18|TRBD1|-|TRBJ2-7
TGTGCCAGCTCACCGCCCGGGACAGGAAAAGTCAAATACGAGCAGTACTTC
CASSPPGTGKVKYEQYF
>TRBV18|-|-|TRBJ1-3
TGTGCCAGCTCACCGGGGGTGCGAAACACCATATATTTT
CASSPGVRNTIYF
>TRBV5-1|-|-|TRBJ1-1
TGCGCCAGCCATACCGGGCCGACGAACACTGAAGCTTTCTTT
CASHTGPTNTEAFF
>TRBV28|TRBD1|-|TRBJ2-1
TGTGCCAGCAGAGTTGGGACAGCCGGCTACAATGAGCAGTTCTTC
CASRVGTAGYNEQFF
>TRBV6-5|TRBD2|-|TRBJ2-7
TGTGCCAGCAGTACCCGTAGCGGGACCTACGAGCAGTACTTC
CASSTRSGTYEQYF